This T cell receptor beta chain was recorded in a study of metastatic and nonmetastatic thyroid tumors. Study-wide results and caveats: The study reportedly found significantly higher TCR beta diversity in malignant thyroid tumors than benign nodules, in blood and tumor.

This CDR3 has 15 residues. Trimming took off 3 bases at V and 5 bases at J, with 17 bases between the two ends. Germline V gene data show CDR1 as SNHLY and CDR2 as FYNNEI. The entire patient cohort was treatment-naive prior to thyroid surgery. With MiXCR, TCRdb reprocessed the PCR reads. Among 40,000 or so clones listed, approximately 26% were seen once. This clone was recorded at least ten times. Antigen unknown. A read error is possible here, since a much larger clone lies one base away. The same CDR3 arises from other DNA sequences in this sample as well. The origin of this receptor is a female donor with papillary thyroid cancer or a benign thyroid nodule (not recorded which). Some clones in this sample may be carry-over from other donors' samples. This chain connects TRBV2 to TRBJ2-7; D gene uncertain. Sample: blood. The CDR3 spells CASSEVTHKVHEQYF. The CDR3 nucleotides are TGTGCCAGCAGTGAGGTAACTCACAAAGTCCACGAGCAGTACTTC.